The clone carrying this T cell receptor beta chain was seen repeatedly, ten times or more. The antigen is undetermined. The sample comes from a study of regulatory T cells in long-lasting Graves disease. As for the study in general: Antithyroid drug intake by newly diagnosed Graves' patients had lasted under 3 months.

Time point noted: newly diagnosed GD, antithyroid drugs for less than 3 months. Isolated PBMC RNA provided the starting material for the TCR library. General study results and limits: Segments TRBV28, TRBJ1-2 and TRBJ2-5 showed preferential usage in persistent disease.

Researchers made TCR beta libraries by using iRepertoire HTBI primers and running Arm-PCR on CDR3 regions. TCRdb re-called the multiplex PCR reads with MiXCR, one entry per CDR3 protein. The table shows 350,000 to 500,000 distinct CDR3 sequences, with approximately 14% occurring only once. V was cut by 3 bases and J by 0 bases, with 12 bases left in between. Germline CDR1 DFQATT, CDR2 SNEGSKA (reference sequence). The CDR3 has 14 residues. The same specimen was also included in a second study, on T cells in Graves' hyperthyroidism and ophthalmopathy. That study reports: With the HTBI primer set, the TCR CDR3 went through a first round of RT-PCR.

Sequencing was performed on peripheral blood mononuclear cells (PBMCs), taken at new diagnosis, from a patient treated with antithyroid drugs. This clonotype was obtained from a woman aged 45-59 years with Graves disease. The gene calls are TRBV20-1 and TRBJ2-7; tentative D call: TRBD1 (6 bases). CDR3 nucleotide sequence: TGCAGTGCTAGTCCGGACAGTCGCTCCTACGAGCAGTACTTC. Amino acids: CSASPDSRSYEQYF.